This T cell receptor beta chain is from a study of PD-L1 blockade in urothelial cancer. Study-wide context: Blood analysis occurred 3 weeks (second dose) and 6 weeks after treatment start.

Germline CDR1 is GTSNPN and CDR2 is SVGIG (reference sequence). V was cut by 2 bases and J by 1 base, with 8 bases left in between. The CDR3 sequence is 13 residues long. Repertoires were generated with immunoSEQ multiplex PCR, while TCRdb's copy carries only in-frame clones and drops some. This sample has about 72,000 clones, with 80% to 85% found just once. Material: PBMCs, obtained around atezolizumab (anti-PD-L1) treatment. The chain couples TRBV30 to TRBJ1-1; possible D gene TRBD1, 6 bases. The TCR comes from a man aged 65 to 79 with urothelial cancer. CDR3 DNA: TGTGCCTGGAGTACGGGACAGAACACTGAAGCTTTCTTT. Amino acid sequence: CAWSTGQNTEAFF.